This T cell receptor beta chain was identified in a study of T cells in Graves' hyperthyroidism and ophthalmopathy. The investigators amplified TCR beta CDR3 regions from RNA transcripts. The HTBI primer set was used in a first-round RT-PCR of the TCR CDR3. TCRdb reanalysed the multiplex PCR reads using MiXCR and keeps one entry per CDR3 protein. The profile shows roughly 420,000 distinct CDR3 sequences, less than 20% of them singletons. The CDR3 runs 15 residues. Losses at the gene ends were 1 base for V and 4 bases for J; bases not matched to a gene: 5. Germline CDR1 is SGHDN and CDR2 is FVKESK. The sequence derives from a woman aged 18-29 years with Graves' hyperthyroidism. Sample: blood. The rearrangement uses TRBV14 and TRBJ2-5, with 8 bases lining up with TRBD2. Here the CDR3 DNA reads TGTGCCAGCAGCCAAGCGTCCGGGGGGGGAGAGACCCAGTACTTC. Translating it yields CASSQASGGGETQYF.